This T cell receptor (beta chain) was captured by sequencing in a study of beta chain features in type 1 diabetes. Turning to the study itself: In all, around 99 million sorted cells from all samples were analyzed.

This clone was counted a few times. The antigen is unknown. Study-wide points: Insertions at VDJ junctions were less frequent in type 1 diabetes patients. These patients also deleted more nucleotides at the same junctions. Patients with Type 1 diabetes showed moderately but significantly shorter TCRB CDR3s in all four CD4+ subsets. Within the patient group, naive, central memory and Treg TCRB repertoires appeared more similar to each other than within healthy donors.

The entirety of the isolated RNA underwent reverse transcription, so expressed TCRB transcripts were sequenced. Here immunoSEQ multiplex PCR was the method, and the copy in TCRdb shows in-frame clones only, minus some. This repertoire shows 200,000 to 300,000 clones, roughly 20% found once; its top ten account for 0.028%. Populations isolated by sorting all had purity greater than 98%. Input material: naive CD4+ T cells from blood. The TCR comes from a woman in her thirties or forties with type 1 diabetes.

DNA for the CDR3: TGCGCCAGCACAGGACTAGCGGGGGCCCCGGAGACCCAGTACTTC. As protein: CASTGLAGAPETQYF. The chain links TRBV5-1 to TRBJ2-5; 13 bases agree with TRBD2. Trimming removed 6 bases from V and 5 bases from J; junction bases left unmatched: 7. Germline-derived CDR1 and CDR2 are SGHRS and YFSETQ. The CDR3 runs 15 residues.